One sample yielded the 6 T cell receptor beta chains listed below, sequenced in a study of T cell repertoires in cytomegalovirus infection. No antigens are known for them. Each CDR3 protein gets one entry after TCRdb re-called the reads with MiXCR. The data hold about 830,000 distinct CDR3 sequences, with approximately 32% observed a single time. The sample consisted of cultured CD8+ T cells from PBMCs, taken from culture after CMV antigen stimulation. The source of these receptors is a human donor in good health (CMV status not recorded). Some clones in this sample may be carry-over from other donors' samples.

This chain connects TRBV7-9 to TRBJ1-3; D call uncertain. The germline gives CDR1 SEHNR, CDR2 FQNEAQ (reference sequence). V was trimmed by 2 bases and J by 0 bases, leaving 8 bases between them. CDR3 size: 15 residues. The CDR3 loop is CASSLNSLSGNTIYF. CDR3 in DNA: TGTGCCAGCAGCTTAAATAGTCTCTCTGGAAACACCATATATTTT.

V is TRBV12-3 or TRBV12-4 and J is TRBJ1-1, with a tentative D call TRBD1 (5 bases). The CDR3 runs 13 residues. V dropped 7 bases and J dropped 5 bases, with 14 bases sitting between them. The CDR3 region is CASNGGGETEAFF. The DNA of the CDR3 is TGTGCCAGCAATGGGGGAGGTGAAACTGAAGCTTTCTTT.

The chain joins TRBV14 to TRBJ1-4; D may be TRBD1 (6 bases). Per the germline V gene, CDR1 is SGHDN and CDR2 is FVKESK. Trimming pared 0 bases from V and 10 bases from J, leaving 15 bases between. This CDR3 comprises 15 residues. CDR3 sequence (DNA): TGTGCCAGCAGCCAAGAAGGGCAGGGGAGTGGAAAACTGTTTTTT. This translates into CASSQEGQGSGKLFF.

The table lists this clonotype with a few counts. The rearrangement links TRBV11-2 to TRBJ1-2; D is unclear. V lost 4 bases, J lost 6 bases, and 12 bases lay in between. CDR1 is SGHAT, CDR2 FQNNGV, per germline. The CDR3 has 13 amino acids. The CDR3 protein is CASSSTPLNGYTF. For the CDR3, the DNA is TGTGCCAGCAGCTCGACACCACTAAATGGCTACACCTTC. The whole variable domain, remainder taken from reference TRBV11-2 and TRBJ1-2, is EAGVAQSPRYKIIEKRQSVAFWCNPISGHATLYWYQQILGQGPKLLIQFQNNGVVDDSQLPKDRFSAERLKGVDSTLKIQPAKLEDSAVYLCASSSTPLNGYTFGSGTRLTVV.

This clonotype was seen a handful of times. The chain employs TRBV6-8 and TRBJ1-5; a weak D match, TRBD1 (5 bases). Germline V lookup: CDR1 MNHGY, CDR2 SAAAGT. Trimming left V 6 bases short and J 0 bases short, with 15 bases between. The CDR3 loop spans 16 amino acids. CDR3 DNA: TGTGCCAGCAGCCCTAGACAGCCTTATAGCAATCAGCCCCAGCATTTT. It yields the protein CASSPRQPYSNQPQHF.

This chain connects TRBV6-1 to TRBJ2-7, with 10 bases lining up with TRBD1. The CDR3 consists of 16 residues. Germline trimming cut 7 bases from V and 3 bases from J; bases unmatched to any gene: 12. Germline V gene lookup returns CDR1 MNHNS and CDR2 SASEGT. The CDR3 sequence is CASTEGGGDRGYEQYF. The CDR3 DNA reads as TGTGCCAGCACCGAAGGAGGGGGGGACAGGGGCTACGAGCAGTACTTC.